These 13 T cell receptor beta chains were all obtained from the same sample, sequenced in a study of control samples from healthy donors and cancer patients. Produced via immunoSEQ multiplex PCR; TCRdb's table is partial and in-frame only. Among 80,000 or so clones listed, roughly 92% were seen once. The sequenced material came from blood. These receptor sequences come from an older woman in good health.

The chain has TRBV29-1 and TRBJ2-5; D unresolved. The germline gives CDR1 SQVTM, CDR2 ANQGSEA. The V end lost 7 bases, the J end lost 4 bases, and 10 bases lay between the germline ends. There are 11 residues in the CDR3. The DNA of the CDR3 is TGCAGCGCCTCCGGTTCAGAGACCCAGTACTTC. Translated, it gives CSASGSETQYF.

The CDR3 region has the DNA TGTGCCAGCAGCTTGGGACACTATAACACCGGGGAGCTGTTTTTT. It yields the protein CASSLGHYNTGELFF. V is TRBV5-4 and J is TRBJ2-2; D not resolved. Germline CDR1 reads SGHNT; CDR2 reads YYREEE (reference sequence). The CDR3 is 15 residues long. The germline V and J ends were trimmed by 0 bases and 2 bases, with 8 bases remaining between them.

CDR3 nucleotides: TGTGCCAGCAGTCAGGTAGGATTGAGCAATCAGCCCCAGCATTTT. Its translation: CASSQVGLSNQPQHF. The rearrangement links TRBV6-2 or TRBV6-3 to TRBJ1-5, with D uncertain. The CDR3 sequence is 15 residues long. In germline, CDR1 is MNHEY, CDR2 SVGEGT. Trimming removed 5 bases at V and 1 base at J, with 12 bases between.

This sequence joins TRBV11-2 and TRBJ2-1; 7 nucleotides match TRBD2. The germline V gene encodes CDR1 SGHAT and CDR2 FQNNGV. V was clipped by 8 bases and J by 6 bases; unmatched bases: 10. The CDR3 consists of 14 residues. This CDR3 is CASQTRDYANEQFF. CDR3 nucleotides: TGTGCCAGCCAGACCCGGGACTACGCCAATGAGCAGTTCTTC.

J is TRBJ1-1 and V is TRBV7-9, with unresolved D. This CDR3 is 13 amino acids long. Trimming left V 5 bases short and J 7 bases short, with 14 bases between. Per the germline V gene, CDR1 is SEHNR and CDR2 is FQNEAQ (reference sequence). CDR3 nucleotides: TGTGCCAGCAGCGCAGGACGGTTTTTTGAAGCTTTCTTT. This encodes CASSAGRFFEAFF.

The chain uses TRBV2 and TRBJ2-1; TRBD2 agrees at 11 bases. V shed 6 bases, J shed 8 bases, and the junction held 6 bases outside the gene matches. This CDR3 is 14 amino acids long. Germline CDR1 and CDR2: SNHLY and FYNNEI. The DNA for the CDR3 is TGTGCCAGCAGCCTATCTAGCGGGAGGTATGAGCAGTTCTTC. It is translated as CASSLSSGRYEQFF.

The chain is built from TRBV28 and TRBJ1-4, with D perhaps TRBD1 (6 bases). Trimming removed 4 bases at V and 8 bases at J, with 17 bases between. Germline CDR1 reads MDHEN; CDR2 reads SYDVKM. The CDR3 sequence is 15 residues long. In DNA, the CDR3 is TGTGCCAGCAGTTCCTCCGGGACACGGCGAGAAAAACTGTTTTTT. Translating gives CASSSSGTRREKLFF.

CDR3 amino acids: CAIRSGSHEQYF. The CDR3 bases are TGTGCCATCCGGAGCGGGAGCCACGAGCAGTACTTC. The gene calls are TRBV10-3 and TRBJ2-7, with 8 bases aligning to TRBD2. The CDR3 has 12 residues. Per the germline V gene, CDR1 is ENHRY and CDR2 is SYGVKD. V lost 8 bases, J lost 5 bases, and 5 bases stayed unmatched.

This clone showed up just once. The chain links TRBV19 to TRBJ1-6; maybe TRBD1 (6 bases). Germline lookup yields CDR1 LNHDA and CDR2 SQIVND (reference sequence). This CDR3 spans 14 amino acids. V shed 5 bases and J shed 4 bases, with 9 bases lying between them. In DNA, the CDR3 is TGTGCCAGTAGTCCGGACAGTTATAATTCACCCCTCCACTTT. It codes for CASSPDSYNSPLHF.

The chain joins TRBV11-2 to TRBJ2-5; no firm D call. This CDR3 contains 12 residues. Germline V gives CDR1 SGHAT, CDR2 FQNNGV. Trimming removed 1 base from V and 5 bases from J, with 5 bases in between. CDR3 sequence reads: CASSLVEETQYF. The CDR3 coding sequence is TGTGCCAGCAGCTTAGTGGAGGAGACCCAGTACTTC.

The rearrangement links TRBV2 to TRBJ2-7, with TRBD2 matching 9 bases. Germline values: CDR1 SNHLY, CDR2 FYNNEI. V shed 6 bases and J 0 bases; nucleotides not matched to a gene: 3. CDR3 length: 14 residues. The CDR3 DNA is TGTGCCAGCAGGCGGACTAGCGTCTCCTACGAGCAGTACTTC. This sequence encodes CASRRTSVSYEQYF.

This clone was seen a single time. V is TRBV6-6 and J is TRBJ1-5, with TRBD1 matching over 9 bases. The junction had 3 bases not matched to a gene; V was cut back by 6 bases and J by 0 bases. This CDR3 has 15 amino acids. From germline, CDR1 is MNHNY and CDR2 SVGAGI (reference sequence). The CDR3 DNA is TGTGCCAGCAGCAGGGACAGGGATAGCAATCAGCCCCAGCATTTT. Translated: CASSRDRDSNQPQHF.

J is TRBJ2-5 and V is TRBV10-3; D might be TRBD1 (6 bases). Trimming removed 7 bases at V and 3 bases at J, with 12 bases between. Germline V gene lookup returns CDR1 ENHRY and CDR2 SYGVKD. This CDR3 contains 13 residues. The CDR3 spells CAIKSGDKETQYF. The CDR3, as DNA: TGTGCCATCAAATCAGGGGATAAAGAGACCCAGTACTTC.